This T cell receptor (beta chain) was observed in a study of blood T cell repertoires in COVID-19. The wider study: Material from acute and convalescent COVID-19 was sourced from the United States, Italy and Spain.

This CDR3 has 20 residues. Clones were read by immunoSEQ multiplex PCR, and TCRdb kept only the in-frame ones, dropping some. The sample contains about 280,000 clones, approximately 90% of which appear only once. The cohort comprised adults aged roughly 18 to 100 years residing in approximately 25 US areas. Donors in Cohort 3 who had recovered were those with two negative PCRs, healthcare professional clearance, or resolution of their symptoms. This sequence originates from a woman between 40 and 55 years old who had recovered from COVID-19. The chain recombines TRBV21-1 with TRBJ1-3; no DNA check was done on the table's D call, TRBD1. TRBV21-1 is shown as a pseudogene. Material: PBMCs or T cells enriched from blood (not recorded which). CDR3 sequence reads: CASSKENGATGDSSGNTIYF. The CDR3 region has the DNA TGTGCCAGCAGCAAAGAAAACGGGGCGACAGGCGATAGCTCTGGAAACACCATATATTTT.